A single sample is the source of the 26 T cell receptor beta chains below, sequenced in a study of shared clonotypes between healthy human individuals. This table comes from immunoSEQ multiplex PCR, and its TCRdb copy is limited to in-frame clones, with some not included. The sample yields 2 million to 2.5 million clones, more than 80% seen once. Sequencing was carried out using naive CD4+ T cells from PBMCs. Subset meaning: CD45RA+ positively selected. These receptors all come from a man between 18 and 35 years old in good health. Some clones in this sample may be carry-over from other donors' samples.

This clone was counted a single time. The J gene is TRBJ2-3, the V gene TRBV12-5, with D perhaps matching TRBD2 (5 bases). The germline V gene encodes CDR1 LGHNT and CDR2 FRNRAP. V was shortened by 9 bases and J by 4 bases, with 8 bases between the two germline ends. This CDR3 comprises 11 residues. The CDR3 region is CASSAADTQYF. Written as DNA, the CDR3 is TGTGCTAGCTCAGCGGCAGATACGCAGTATTTT.

This sequence joins TRBV5-6 and TRBJ2-2, with 9 bases that match TRBD1. The CDR3 is 15 residues long. Germline CDR1 SGHDT, CDR2 YYEEEE. J gave up 6 bases and V 1 base, and 4 bases lay outside the gene matches. CDR3 DNA sequence: TGTGCCAGCAGCTTGAAGAGACAGGGGGCCGGGGAGCTGTTTTTT. The encoded protein is CASSLKRQGAGELFF. The whole variable domain, filled in from reference TRBV5-6 and TRBJ2-2, reads DAGVTQSPTHLIKTRGQQVTLRCSPKSGHDTVSWYQQALGQGPQFIFQYYEEEERQRGNFPDRFSGHQFPNYSSELNVNALLLGDSALYLCASSLKRQGAGELFFGEGSRLTVL.

V usage is TRBV4-1 and J usage is TRBJ2-1; D unclear. The CDR3 loop spans 15 amino acids. Trimming took 4 bases from V and 3 from J, leaving 13 bases between them. Germline CDR1 is MGHRA and CDR2 is YSYEKL. The CDR3 coding sequence is TGCGCCAGCAGCCTGCCAACAGCGAACTACAATGAGCAGTTCTTC. This codes for CASSLPTANYNEQFF.

The gene calls are TRBV6-5 and TRBJ2-1; 9 bases map to TRBD1. Germline CDR1 and CDR2: MNHEY and SVGAGI. The CDR3 loop spans 13 amino acids. J was trimmed by 6 bases and V by 8 bases; bases with no gene match: 5. Here the CDR3 DNA reads TGTGCCAGCCGGGGGACAGGGTCCAATGAGCAGTTCTTC. Translated, it gives CASRGTGSNEQFF.

This chain connects TRBV6-5 to TRBJ1-2, with no clear D. Trimming pared 2 bases from V and 5 bases from J, leaving 15 bases between. In germline, CDR1 is MNHEY, CDR2 SVGAGI. The CDR3 extends over 15 amino acids. The DNA of the CDR3 is TGTGCCAGCAGTTACGGGTCCGCGGCTGGGTATGGCTACACCTTC. Protein product: CASSYGSAAGYGYTF.

The chain links TRBV18 to TRBJ2-7, with TRBD1 matching 10 bases. Germline CDR1 reads KGHSH; CDR2 reads LQKENI. CDR3 length: 18 residues. J was trimmed by 2 bases and V by 2 bases; bases with no gene match: 12. CDR3 in DNA: TGTGCCAGCTCACCATATAGCCCCGTGGGACAGGGGACCTACGAGCAGTACTTC. As protein: CASSPYSPVGQGTYEQYF.

About this clone itself: The same CDR3 arises from other DNA sequences in this sample as well. The rearrangement uses TRBV5-1 and TRBJ2-3, with D unresolved. V shed 0 bases and J shed 3 bases, with 2 bases lying between them. In germline, CDR1 is SGHRS, CDR2 YFSETQ. This CDR3 comprises 12 residues. CDR3 DNA: TGCGCCAGCAGCTTGGAGACAGATACGCAGTATTTT. This translates into CASSLETDTQYF.

This chain links TRBV2 with TRBJ1-2; D uncertain. Germline V CDR1 and CDR2: SNHLY, FYNNEI. V was trimmed by 3 bases and J by 3 bases, leaving 17 bases between them. The CDR3 extends over 16 amino acids. The chain's CDR3 is CASSEKGTTSYYGYTF. In DNA form, the CDR3 reads TGTGCCAGCAGTGAGAAGGGAACGACTTCTTACTATGGCTACACCTTC. The complete variable domain, with remaining parts taken from reference TRBV2 and TRBJ1-2, reads EPEVTQTPSHQVTQMGQEVILRCVPISNHLYFYWYRQILGQKVEFLVSFYNNEISEKSEIFDDQFSVERPDGSNFTLKIRSTKLEDSAMYFCASSEKGTTSYYGYTFGSGTRLTVV.

This clone was seen a single time. The chain combines TRBV5-5 with TRBJ2-7, with D uncertain. Germline V CDR1 and CDR2: SGHKS, YYEKEE (reference sequence). The CDR3 has 13 residues. The germline V and J ends were trimmed by 1 base and 6 bases, with 11 bases remaining between them. This chain's CDR3 is CASSLQASLEQYF. The DNA for the CDR3 is TGTGCCAGCAGCTTGCAGGCATCCCTCGAGCAGTACTTC. Using reference TRBV5-5 and TRBJ2-7 for the parts outside the CDR3, the full variable domain is DAGVTQSPTHLIKTRGQQVTLRCSPISGHKSVSWYQQVLGQGPQFIFQYYEKEERGRGNFPDRFSARQFPNYSSELNVNALLLGDSALYLCASSLQASLEQYFGPGTRLTVT.

The genes are TRBV14 and TRBJ2-3, with D uncertain. CDR3 size: 14 residues. CDR1 is SGHDN and CDR2 is FVKESK in the germline V gene. Between the trimmed V and J ends, which lost 5 bases and 4 bases, there was a span of 13 bases. CDR3 nucleotide sequence: TGTGCCAGCAGCGTCTTGGGGTTAGCAGATACGCAGTATTTT. Its translation is CASSVLGLADTQYF.

This clone was picked up one time. J is TRBJ2-1 and V is TRBV28; D gene ambiguous. Deletions cut 5 bases from V and 1 base from J, with 15 bases between. This CDR3 contains 16 residues. CDR1 and CDR2 (germline): MDHEN, SYDVKM. DNA for the CDR3: TGTGCCAGCAGTCCGCCAGAAGGAGTTTCCTACAATGAGCAGTTCTTC. This encodes CASSPPEGVSYNEQFF. Looking up the rest from reference TRBV28 and TRBJ2-1 gives the full variable domain: DVKVTQSSRYLVKRTGEKVFLECVQDMDHENMFWYRQDPGLGLRLIYFSYDVKMKEKGDIPEGYSVSREKKERFSLILESASTNQTSMYLCASSPPEGVSYNEQFFGPGTRLTVL.

This chain connects TRBV10-3 to TRBJ2-1, with TRBD2 identical over 10 bases. The J segment lost 12 bases and the V segment lost 4 bases, leaving 15 bases of the junction unmatched. Per the germline V gene, CDR1 is ENHRY and CDR2 is SYGVKD. This CDR3 spans 16 amino acids. This CDR3 is CAISVLAGRPPSSQFF. In nucleotides, the CDR3 is TGTGCCATCAGTGTACTAGCGGGACGCCCCCCATCCTCGCAGTTCTTC.

The chain uses TRBV18 and TRBJ2-5; the D gene is possibly TRBD1 (6 bases). The V gene lost 3 bases and the J gene lost 2 bases, with 10 bases spanning the gap. CDR3 length equals 14 residues. Germline V gives CDR1 KGHSH, CDR2 LQKENI. CDR3 protein: CASSPTGQQETQYF. CDR3 bases: TGTGCCAGCTCACCTACTGGACAGCAAGAGACCCAGTACTTC.

The chain employs TRBV7-3 and TRBJ2-5; 9 bases align to TRBD2. The CDR3 loop spans 15 amino acids. In germline, CDR1 is SGHTA, CDR2 FQGTGA. Losses at the gene ends were 0 bases for V and 3 bases for J; bases not matched to a gene: 2. The chain's CDR3 is CASSLTASGEETQYF. CDR3 DNA sequence: TGTGCCAGCAGCTTAACCGCTAGCGGGGAAGAGACCCAGTACTTC.

V gene TRBV6-5 combines with J gene TRBJ1-2; 10 bases map to TRBD1. The germline V gene encodes CDR1 MNHEY and CDR2 SVGAGI. With V trimmed by 6 bases and J by 7 bases, 5 bases remained unmatched. CDR3 size: 13 residues. CDR3 nucleotides: TGTGCCAGCAGAAGACAGGGGGCGAGTGGCTACACCTTC. Translated, it gives CASRRQGASGYTF.

The chain carries TRBV19 and TRBJ2-5; 9 bases are a match to TRBD2. The CDR3 loop spans 15 amino acids. V lost 6 bases, J lost 4 bases, and 9 bases stayed unmatched. Germline-derived CDR1 and CDR2 are LNHDA and SQIVND (reference sequence). In DNA, the CDR3 is TGTGCCAGTAGCTTGACCTTTAGCGGGAGAGAGACCCAGTACTTC. This translates into CASSLTFSGRETQYF. Full variable domain (rest looked up from reference TRBV19 and TRBJ2-5): DGGITQSPKYLFRKEGQNVTLSCEQNLNHDAMYWYRQDPGQGLRLIYYSQIVNDFQKGDIAEGYSVSREKKESFPLTVTSAQKNPTAFYLCASSLTFSGRETQYFGPGTRLLVL.

V is TRBV5-8 and J is TRBJ1-2, with 9 bases aligning to TRBD1. Germline V gives CDR1 SGHTS, CDR2 YDEGEE. The trim removed 4 bases at V and 3 bases at J, leaving 13 bases unmatched. The CDR3 length is 17 residues. DNA for the CDR3: TGTGCCAGCAGCCTGAGACAGGGGGAAGGTTGGGACTATGGCTACACCTTC. It specifies CASSLRQGEGWDYGYTF.

Notes on this clone: Different DNA sequences within this sample yield the same CDR3. The chain has TRBV28 and TRBJ1-3; possible D gene TRBD1, 6 bases. There are 16 residues in the CDR3. V shed 3 bases and J shed 1 base, with 13 bases lying between them. Germline CDR1 is MDHEN and CDR2 is SYDVKM. The CDR3 DNA reads TGTGCCAGCAGTTTTTCGGGCAGGGGTTCTGGAAACACCATATATTTT. It codes for CASSFSGRGSGNTIYF.

This clone is a singleton in its sample. The chain combines TRBV28 with TRBJ1-5; 8 bases agree with TRBD1. This CDR3 is 16 amino acids long. Looked up from germline, CDR1 is MDHEN and CDR2 is SYDVKM. The J segment lost 7 bases and the V segment lost 5 bases, leaving 13 bases of the junction unmatched. The CDR3: CASSLSDRGRGQPQHF. CDR3 nucleotides: TGTGCCAGCAGTCTCTCCGACAGGGGACGGGGACAGCCCCAGCATTTT.

This clone was seen only once. V usage is TRBV5-4 and J usage is TRBJ1-2, with D maybe TRBD1 (5 bases). The CDR3 has 13 amino acids. The germline V gene encodes CDR1 SGHNT and CDR2 YYREEE (reference sequence). Trimming shortened V by 0 bases and J by 9 bases, and 12 bases separated the two germline ends. CDR3 bases: TGTGCCAGCAGCTTGGGTACAGGTAATAGCTACACCTTC. Translated: CASSLGTGNSYTF.

V gene TRBV19 combines with J gene TRBJ2-1, with TRBD2 identical over 14 bases. The V gene's germline CDR1 is LNHDA and CDR2 SQIVND (reference sequence). Germline trimming cut 6 bases from V and 4 bases from J; bases unmatched to any gene: 2. This CDR3 region has 15 residues. The CDR3 loop reads CASRRLAGGYNEQFF. In DNA form, the CDR3 reads TGTGCCAGTAGGAGACTAGCGGGAGGGTACAATGAGCAGTTCTTC.

The chain employs TRBV19 and TRBJ2-3, with 7 nucleotides matching TRBD1. V trimming: 10 bases; J trimming: 0 bases; junction bases outside the gene matches: 10. Germline V gene lookup returns CDR1 LNHDA and CDR2 SQIVND (reference sequence). There are 15 residues in the CDR3. DNA for the CDR3: TGTGCCACCCGGTGGACAGGAACTAGCACAGATACGCAGTATTTT. This encodes CATRWTGTSTDTQYF.

This sequence joins TRBV7-3 and TRBJ2-1; 9 positions match TRBD2. In germline, CDR1 is SGHTA, CDR2 FQGTGA. The CDR3 length is 16 residues. V trimming: 5 bases; J trimming: 4 bases; junction bases outside the gene matches: 9. CDR3 protein: CASSVRALAGYNEQFF. CDR3 in DNA: TGTGCCAGCAGCGTACGCGCGCTAGCGGGATACAATGAGCAGTTCTTC.

The CDR3 spells CASSESRGMAQYF. The CDR3 DNA sequence: TGTGCCAGCAGTGAATCCCGTGGCATGGCTCAGTATTTT. V is TRBV2 and J is TRBJ2-3, with D uncertain. Deletions cut 2 bases from V and 12 bases from J, with 15 bases between. This CDR3 has 13 residues. Germline lookup yields CDR1 SNHLY and CDR2 FYNNEI.

The chain links TRBV18 to TRBJ1-1; D is possibly TRBD1 (6 bases). The germline CDR1 and CDR2 sequences are KGHSH and LQKENI. The CDR3 sequence is 15 residues long. With 3 bases removed from V and 1 base from J, the gap between germline ends came to 12 bases. CDR3 nucleotide sequence: TGTGCCAGCTCACCCCAGGACAGCCAGAACACTGAAGCTTTCTTT. Encoded protein: CASSPQDSQNTEAFF.

The rearrangement uses TRBV11-2 and TRBJ1-4; 8 bases fit TRBD1. Germline V gives CDR1 SGHAT, CDR2 FQNNGV. CDR3 size: 15 residues. V shed 5 bases and J 5 bases; nucleotides not matched to a gene: 7. The DNA of the CDR3 is TGTGCCAGCAGCAAAGACAGGGGAACAAATGAAAAACTGTTTTTT. Its protein is CASSKDRGTNEKLFF.